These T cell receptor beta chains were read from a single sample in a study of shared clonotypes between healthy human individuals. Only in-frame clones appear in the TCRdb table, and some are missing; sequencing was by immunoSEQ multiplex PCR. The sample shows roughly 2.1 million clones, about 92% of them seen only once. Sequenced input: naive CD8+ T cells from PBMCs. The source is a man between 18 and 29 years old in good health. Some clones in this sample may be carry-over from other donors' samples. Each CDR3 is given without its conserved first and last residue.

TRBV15	ATSGVDRGFTYEQY
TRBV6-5	ASSPYSGNTIY
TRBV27	ASRKTGGNQPQH
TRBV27	ASSFSPGHLYEQY
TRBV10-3	AINGQGLYNEQF
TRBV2	ASRRTSGNSYEQY
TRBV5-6	ASSLGKWSEQY
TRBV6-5	ASRSWALSTDTQY
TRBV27	ASSLLGGAETQY
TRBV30	AWGLAGGFEQY
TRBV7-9	ASSLDRRNTEAF
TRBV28	ASRLAGGVEQF
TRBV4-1	ASSQDLKDGYT
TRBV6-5	ASSYSTGEQY
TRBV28	ASSSLLEAGEDEQY
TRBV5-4	ASTPGDANYGYT
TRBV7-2	ASGVGQGGWNEQY
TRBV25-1	ASSGRGWLSEQF
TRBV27	ASSLLLAGQETQY
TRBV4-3	ASSQTPRANTGELF
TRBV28	ASSYRDIRMINYGYT
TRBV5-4	ASSLRRETPYEQY
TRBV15	ATSRDGGVDTEAF
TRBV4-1	ASSQVGGPVGYT